This T cell receptor (beta chain) stems from a study of T cell responses to AZD1222 COVID-19 vaccine. Study outcomes and limitations: Repertoire samples came only from after the peak T cell response.

Generated by immunoSEQ multiplex PCR, the TCRdb table keeps only in-frame clones and is missing some. The sample carries roughly 84,000 clones, roughly nine tenths recorded once. Regarding this clone: The antigen is unknown.

Germline CDR1 and CDR2: SGDLS and YYNGEE. The V gene lost 3 bases and the J gene lost 7 bases, with 20 bases spanning the gap. This CDR3 contains 16 residues. The input for sequencing was peripheral blood, taken 28 days after the second AZD1222 dose. The chain carries TRBV9 and TRBJ2-1, with D perhaps TRBD1 or TRBD2 (5 bases each). The sequence was obtained from an adult who received the AZD1222 COVID-19 vaccine. The CDR3, as DNA: TGTGCCAGCAGCGCCGAAACAGGACTGATGGGAAATGAGCAGTTCTTC. Translated: CASSAETGLMGNEQFF. The full variable domain, in which reference TRBV9 and TRBJ2-1 provide the parts outside the CDR3, is DSGVTQTPKHLITATGQRVTLRCSPRSGDLSVYWYQQSLDQGLQFLIQYYNGEERAKGNILERFSAQQFPDLHSELNLSSLELGDSALYFCASSAETGLMGNEQFFGPGTRLTVL.